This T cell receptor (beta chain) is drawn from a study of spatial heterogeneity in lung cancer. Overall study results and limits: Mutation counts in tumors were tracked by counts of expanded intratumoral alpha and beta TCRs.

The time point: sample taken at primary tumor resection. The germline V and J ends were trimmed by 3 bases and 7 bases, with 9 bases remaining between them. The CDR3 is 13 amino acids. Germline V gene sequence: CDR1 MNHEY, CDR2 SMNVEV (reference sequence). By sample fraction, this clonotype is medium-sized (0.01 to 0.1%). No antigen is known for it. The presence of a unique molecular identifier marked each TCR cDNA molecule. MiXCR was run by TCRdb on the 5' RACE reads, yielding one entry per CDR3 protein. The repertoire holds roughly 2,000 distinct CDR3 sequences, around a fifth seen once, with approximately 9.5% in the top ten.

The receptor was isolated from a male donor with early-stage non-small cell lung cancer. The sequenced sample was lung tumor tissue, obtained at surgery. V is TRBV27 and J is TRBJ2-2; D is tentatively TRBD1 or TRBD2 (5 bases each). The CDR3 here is CASSLGVNGELFF. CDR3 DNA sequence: TGTGCCAGCAGTTTGGGGGTCAACGGGGAGCTGTTTTTT.